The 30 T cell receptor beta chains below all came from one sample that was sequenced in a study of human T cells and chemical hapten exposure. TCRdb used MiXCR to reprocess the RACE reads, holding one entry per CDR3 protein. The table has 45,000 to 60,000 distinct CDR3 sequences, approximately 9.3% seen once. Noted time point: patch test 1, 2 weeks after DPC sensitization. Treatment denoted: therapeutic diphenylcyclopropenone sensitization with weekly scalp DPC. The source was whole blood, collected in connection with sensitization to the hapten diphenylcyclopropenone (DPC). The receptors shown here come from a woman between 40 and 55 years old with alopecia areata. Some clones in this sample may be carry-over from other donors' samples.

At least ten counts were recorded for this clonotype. CDR3 nucleotides: TGTGCCAGCAGCGTAGATCGAAGCGGGGGGGCCGTTTGGGATACGCAGTATTTT. Amino acids: CASSVDRSGGAVWDTQYF. The V and J genes are TRBV9 and TRBJ2-3; 10 bases align to TRBD2. This CDR3 is built from 18 residues. Trimming at V came to 0 bases and at J to 6 bases, leaving 13 bases not matched to a gene. Germline lookup yields CDR1 SGDLS and CDR2 YYNGEE.

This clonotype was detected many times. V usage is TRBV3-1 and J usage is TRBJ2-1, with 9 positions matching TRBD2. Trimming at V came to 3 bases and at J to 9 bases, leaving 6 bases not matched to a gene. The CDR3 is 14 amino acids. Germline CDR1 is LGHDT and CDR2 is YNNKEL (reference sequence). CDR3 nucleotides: TGTGCCAGCAGCCAGAAGGCGGGGGGGCGTGAGCAGTTCTTC. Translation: CASSQKAGGREQFF.

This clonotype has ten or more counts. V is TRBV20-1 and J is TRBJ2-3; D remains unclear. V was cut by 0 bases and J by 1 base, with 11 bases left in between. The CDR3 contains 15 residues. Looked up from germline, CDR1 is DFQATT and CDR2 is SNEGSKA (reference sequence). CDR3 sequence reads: CSARDASDRTDTQYF. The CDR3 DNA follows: TGCAGTGCTAGAGATGCCTCGGATCGCACAGATACGCAGTATTTT.

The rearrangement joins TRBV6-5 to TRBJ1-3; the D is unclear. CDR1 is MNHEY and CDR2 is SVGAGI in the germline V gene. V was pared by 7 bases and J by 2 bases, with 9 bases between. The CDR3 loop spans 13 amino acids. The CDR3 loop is CASTRGTGNTIYF. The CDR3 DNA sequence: TGTGCCAGCACTCGCGGGACTGGAAACACCATATATTTT.

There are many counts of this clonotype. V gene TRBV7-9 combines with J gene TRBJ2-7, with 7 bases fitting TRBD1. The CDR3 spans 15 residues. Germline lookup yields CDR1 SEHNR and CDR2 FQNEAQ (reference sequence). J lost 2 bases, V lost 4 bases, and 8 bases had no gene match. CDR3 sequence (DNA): TGTGCCAGCAGCTCCGGACAGGATCGGCCCTACGAGCAGTACTTC. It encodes CASSSGQDRPYEQYF.

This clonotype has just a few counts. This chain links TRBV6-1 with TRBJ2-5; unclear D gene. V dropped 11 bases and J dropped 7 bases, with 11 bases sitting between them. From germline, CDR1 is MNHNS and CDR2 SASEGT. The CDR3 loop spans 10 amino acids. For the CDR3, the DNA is TGTGCCGCAAACGCATTGACCCAGTACTTC. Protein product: CAANALTQYF.

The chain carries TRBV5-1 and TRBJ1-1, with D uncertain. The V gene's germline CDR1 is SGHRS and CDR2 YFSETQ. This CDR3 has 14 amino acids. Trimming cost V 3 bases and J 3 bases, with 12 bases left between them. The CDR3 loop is CASSSGRTYTEAFF. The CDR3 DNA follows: TGCGCCAGCAGCTCCGGCCGGACTTACACTGAAGCTTTCTTT.

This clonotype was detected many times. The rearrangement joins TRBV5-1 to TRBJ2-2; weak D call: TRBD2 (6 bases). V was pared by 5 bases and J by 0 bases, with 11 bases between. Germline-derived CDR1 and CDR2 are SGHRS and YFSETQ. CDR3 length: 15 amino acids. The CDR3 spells CASSTGLANTGELFF. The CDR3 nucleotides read TGCGCCAGCAGTACGGGACTGGCGAACACCGGGGAGCTGTTTTTT.

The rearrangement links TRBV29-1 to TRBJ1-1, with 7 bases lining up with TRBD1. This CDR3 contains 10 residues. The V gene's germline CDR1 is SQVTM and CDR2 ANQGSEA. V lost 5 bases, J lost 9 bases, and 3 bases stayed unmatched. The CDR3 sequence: CSVRDSQAFF. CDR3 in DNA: TGCAGCGTTCGGGACAGTCAAGCTTTCTTT.

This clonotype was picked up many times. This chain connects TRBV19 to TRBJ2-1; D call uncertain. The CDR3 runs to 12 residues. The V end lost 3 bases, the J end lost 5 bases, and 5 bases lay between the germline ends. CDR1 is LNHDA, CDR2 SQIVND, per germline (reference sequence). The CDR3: CASSMGNNEQFF. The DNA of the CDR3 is TGTGCCAGTAGTATGGGGAACAATGAGCAGTTCTTC.

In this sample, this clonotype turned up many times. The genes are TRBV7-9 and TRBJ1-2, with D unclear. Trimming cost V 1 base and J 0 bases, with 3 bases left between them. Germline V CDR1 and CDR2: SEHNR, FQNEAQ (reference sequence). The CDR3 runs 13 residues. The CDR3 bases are TGTGCCAGCAGCTTAGGAGCTAACTATGGCTACACCTTC. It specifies CASSLGANYGYTF. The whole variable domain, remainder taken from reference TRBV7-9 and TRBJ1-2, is DTGVSQNPRHKITKRGQNVTFRCDPISEHNRLYWYRQTLGQGPEFLTYFQNEAQLEKSRLLSDRFSAERPKGSFSTLEIQRTEQGDSAMYLCASSLGANYGYTFGSGTRLTVV.

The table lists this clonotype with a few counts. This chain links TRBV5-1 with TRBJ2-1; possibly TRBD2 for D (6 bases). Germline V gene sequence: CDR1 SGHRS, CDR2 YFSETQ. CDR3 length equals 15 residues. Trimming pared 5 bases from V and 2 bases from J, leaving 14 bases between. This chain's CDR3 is CASSIADRTYNEQFF. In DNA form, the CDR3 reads TGCGCCAGCAGTATAGCGGATAGAACCTACAATGAGCAGTTCTTC.

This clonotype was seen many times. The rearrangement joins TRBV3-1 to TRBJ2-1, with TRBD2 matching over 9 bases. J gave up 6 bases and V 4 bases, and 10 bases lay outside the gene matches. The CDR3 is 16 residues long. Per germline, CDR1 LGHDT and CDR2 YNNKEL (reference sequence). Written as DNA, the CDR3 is TGTGCCAGCAGCCCAATGGCCCTAGCGGGGAGCAATGAGCAGTTCTTC. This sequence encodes CASSPMALAGSNEQFF.

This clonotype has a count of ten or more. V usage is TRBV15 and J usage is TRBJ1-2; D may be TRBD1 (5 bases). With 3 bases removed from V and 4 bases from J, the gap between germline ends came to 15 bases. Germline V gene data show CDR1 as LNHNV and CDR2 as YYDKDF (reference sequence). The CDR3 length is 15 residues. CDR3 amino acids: CATSREGRGAYGYTF. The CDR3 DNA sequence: TGTGCCACCAGCAGGGAGGGGAGGGGCGCCTATGGCTACACCTTC.

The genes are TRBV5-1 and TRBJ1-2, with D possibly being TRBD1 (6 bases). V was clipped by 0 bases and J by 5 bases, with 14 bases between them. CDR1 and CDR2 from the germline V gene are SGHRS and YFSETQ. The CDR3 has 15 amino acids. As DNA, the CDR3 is TGCGCCAGCAGCTTGGATAGGGGGACCCGGTATGGCTACACCTTC. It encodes CASSLDRGTRYGYTF.

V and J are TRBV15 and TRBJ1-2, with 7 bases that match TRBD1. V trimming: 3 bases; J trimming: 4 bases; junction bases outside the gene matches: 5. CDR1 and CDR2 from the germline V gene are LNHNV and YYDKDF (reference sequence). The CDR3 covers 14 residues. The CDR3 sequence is CATSSNRGSYGYTF. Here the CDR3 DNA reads TGTGCCACCAGCAGTAACAGGGGATCCTATGGCTACACCTTC.

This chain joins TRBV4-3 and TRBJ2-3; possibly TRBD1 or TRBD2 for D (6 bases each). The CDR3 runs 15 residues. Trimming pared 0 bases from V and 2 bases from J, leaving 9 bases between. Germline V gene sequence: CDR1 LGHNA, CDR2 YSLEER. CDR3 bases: TGCGCCAGCAGCCAAGATAGGGGGGACACAGATACGCAGTATTTT. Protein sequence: CASSQDRGDTDTQYF.

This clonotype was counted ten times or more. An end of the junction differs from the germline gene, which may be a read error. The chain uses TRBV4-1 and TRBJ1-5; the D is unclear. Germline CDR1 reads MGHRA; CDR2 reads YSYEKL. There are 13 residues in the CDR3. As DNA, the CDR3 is TGTGCCAGCAGCCAAGTCGGGAACCAGCCCCAGCATTTT. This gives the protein CASSQVGNQPQHF.

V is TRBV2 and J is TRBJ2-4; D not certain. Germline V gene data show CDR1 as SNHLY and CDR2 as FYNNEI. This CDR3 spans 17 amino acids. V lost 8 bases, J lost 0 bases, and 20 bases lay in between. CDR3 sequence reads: CASENLPRQLAKNIQYF. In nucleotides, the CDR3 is TGTGCCAGCGAGAATCTACCCCGGCAGCTAGCCAAAAACATTCAGTACTTC.

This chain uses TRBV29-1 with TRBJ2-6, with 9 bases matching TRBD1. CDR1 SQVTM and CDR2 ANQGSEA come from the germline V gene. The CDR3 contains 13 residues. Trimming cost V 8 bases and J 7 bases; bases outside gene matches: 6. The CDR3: CSILTGGANVLTF. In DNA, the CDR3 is TGCAGCATCCTGACAGGGGGTGCCAACGTCCTGACTTTC.

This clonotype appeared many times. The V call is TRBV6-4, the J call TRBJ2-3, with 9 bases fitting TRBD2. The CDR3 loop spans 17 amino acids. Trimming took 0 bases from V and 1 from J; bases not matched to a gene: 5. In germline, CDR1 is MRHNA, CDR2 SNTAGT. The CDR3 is CASSDSFSGGRTDTQYF. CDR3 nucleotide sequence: TGTGCCAGCAGTGACTCTTTTAGCGGGGGCCGCACAGATACGCAGTATTTT.

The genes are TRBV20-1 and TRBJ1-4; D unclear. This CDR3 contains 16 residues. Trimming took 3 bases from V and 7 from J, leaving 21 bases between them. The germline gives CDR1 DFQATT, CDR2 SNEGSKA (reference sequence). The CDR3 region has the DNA TGCAGTGCTAGGGACTTGAGGGTCGGGCCGTTTGAAAAACTGTTTTTT. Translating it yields CSARDLRVGPFEKLFF.

DNA of the CDR3: TGTGCCAGCAGTGAAGCCCGACAGATGAATTCACCCCTCCACTTT. Translated, it gives CASSEARQMNSPLHF. The rearrangement links TRBV2 to TRBJ1-6; perhaps TRBD1 as D (5 bases). The V end was cut by 0 bases, the J end by 7 bases, with 10 bases between. The germline V gene has CDR1 SNHLY and CDR2 FYNNEI. The CDR3 spans 15 residues.

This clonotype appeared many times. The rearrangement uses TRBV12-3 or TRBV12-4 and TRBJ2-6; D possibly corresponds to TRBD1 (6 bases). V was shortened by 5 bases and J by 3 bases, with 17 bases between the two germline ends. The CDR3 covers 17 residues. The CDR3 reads CASSPGHPRVGANVLTF. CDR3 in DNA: TGTGCCAGCAGTCCGGGACACCCAAGGGTTGGGGCCAACGTCCTGACTTTC.

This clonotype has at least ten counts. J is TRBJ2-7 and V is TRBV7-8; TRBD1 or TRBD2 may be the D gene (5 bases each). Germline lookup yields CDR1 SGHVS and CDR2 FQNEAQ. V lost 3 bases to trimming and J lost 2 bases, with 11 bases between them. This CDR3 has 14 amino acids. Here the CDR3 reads CASSFPGQPYEQYF. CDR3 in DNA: TGTGCCAGCAGCTTCCCGGGGCAACCCTACGAGCAGTACTTC.

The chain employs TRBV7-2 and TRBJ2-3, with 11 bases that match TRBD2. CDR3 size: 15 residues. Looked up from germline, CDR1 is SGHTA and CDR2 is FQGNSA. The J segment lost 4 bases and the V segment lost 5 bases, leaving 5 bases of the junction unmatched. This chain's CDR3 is CASSPLAGEADTQYF. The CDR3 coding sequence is TGTGCCAGCAGCCCACTAGCGGGGGAAGCAGATACGCAGTATTTT.

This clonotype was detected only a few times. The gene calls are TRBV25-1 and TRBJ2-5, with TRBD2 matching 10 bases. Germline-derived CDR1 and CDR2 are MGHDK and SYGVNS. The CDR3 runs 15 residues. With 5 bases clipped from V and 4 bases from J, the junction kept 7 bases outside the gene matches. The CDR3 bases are TGTGCCAGCAGTATAGGGACTAGCGATCGAGAGACCCAGTACTTC. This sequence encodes CASSIGTSDRETQYF.

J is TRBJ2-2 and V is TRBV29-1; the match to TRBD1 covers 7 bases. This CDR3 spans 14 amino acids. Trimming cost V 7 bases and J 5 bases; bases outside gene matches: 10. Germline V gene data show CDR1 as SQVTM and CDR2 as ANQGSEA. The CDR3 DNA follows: TGCAGCGCCCGCCCACAGGGGAATACCGGGGAGCTGTTTTTT. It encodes CSARPQGNTGELFF.

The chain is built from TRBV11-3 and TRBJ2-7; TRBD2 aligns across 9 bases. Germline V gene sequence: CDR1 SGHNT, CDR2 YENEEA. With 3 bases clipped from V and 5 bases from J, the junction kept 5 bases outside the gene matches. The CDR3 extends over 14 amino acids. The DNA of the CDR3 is TGTGCCAGCAGCTTGGGGACTAGCAGCGACGAGCAGTACTTC. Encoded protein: CASSLGTSSDEQYF. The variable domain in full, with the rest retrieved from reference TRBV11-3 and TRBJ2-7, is EAGVVQSPRYKIIEKKQPVAFWCNPISGHNTLYWYLQNLGQGPELLIRYENEEAVDDSQLPKDRFSAERLKGVDSTLKIQPAELGDSAVYLCASSLGTSSDEQYFGPGTRLTVT.

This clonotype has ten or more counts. CDR3 in DNA: TGCGCCAGCAGCCAAGATCTTTTTAGGGCGCGCGGAGCTTTCTTT. Its translation: CASSQDLFRARGAFF. The chain has TRBV4-1 and TRBJ1-1; no clear D gene. V was trimmed by 0 bases and J by 10 bases, leaving 18 bases between them. The CDR3 sequence is 15 residues long. Germline V gene data show CDR1 as MGHRA and CDR2 as YSYEKL.